Included here is one T cell receptor beta chain sequence, with context. Its antigen is not identified. Samples of blood were obtained at baseline, on cycle 4 day 1, and on cycle 7 day 1. The sample belongs to a study of OX40 agonist ivuxolimab in advanced cancers. The wider study: Patients got intravenous ivuxolimab at 0.01 to 10 mg/kg every 2 weeks. Previous treatment with anti-PD-1, anti-PD-L1 or anti-CTLA-4 therapy was allowed; 30% to 50% had received some.

General study results and limits: With doses of 0.1 to 3.0 mg/kg, CD4+ and CD8+ blood T cells had undergone clonal expansion by week 6.

V was clipped by 4 bases and J by 1 base, with 7 bases between them. CDR3 length equals 14 residues. Germline V lookup: CDR1 LNHDA, CDR2 SQIVND (reference sequence). Using immunoSEQ multiplex PCR, the repertoire was profiled, and TCRdb retains in-frame clones only, with some absent. This sample carries roughly 86,000 clones, roughly 90% of them seen once, and the ten largest clones take 0.95% to 1.3%. The receptor's source is an adult with an advanced solid tumor such as melanoma, head and neck, liver or kidney cancer. This sequence joins TRBV19 and TRBJ1-4; no clear D. Sequencing used CD4+ or CD8+ T cells sorted from blood, obtained in a trial of the OX40 agonist ivuxolimab. CDR3 nucleotides: TGTGCCAGTAGTACCGGAGAAACTAATGAAAAACTGTTTTTT. It is translated as CASSTGETNEKLFF.